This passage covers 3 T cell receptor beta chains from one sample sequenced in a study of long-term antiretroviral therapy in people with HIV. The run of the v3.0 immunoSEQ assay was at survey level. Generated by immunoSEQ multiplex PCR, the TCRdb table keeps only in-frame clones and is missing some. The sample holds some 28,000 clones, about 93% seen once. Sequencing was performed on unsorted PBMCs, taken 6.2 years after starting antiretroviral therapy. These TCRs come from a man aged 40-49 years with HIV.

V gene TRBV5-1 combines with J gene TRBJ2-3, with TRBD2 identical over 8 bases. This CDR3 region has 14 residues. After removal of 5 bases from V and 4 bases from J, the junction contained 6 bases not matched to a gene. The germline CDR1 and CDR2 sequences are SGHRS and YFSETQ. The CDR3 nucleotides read TGCGCCAGCAGACTGAGCGGGAGTGCAGATACGCAGTATTTT. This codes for CASRLSGSADTQYF.

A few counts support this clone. The CDR3 nucleotides read TGTGCCAGCAGCTCGGGCACTGAAGCTTTCTTT. Translated: CASSSGTEAFF. The J gene is TRBJ1-1, the V gene TRBV7-9; D not certain. The CDR3 has 11 residues. Per germline, CDR1 SEHNR and CDR2 FQNEAQ (reference sequence). V dropped 4 bases and J dropped 4 bases, with 4 bases sitting between them.

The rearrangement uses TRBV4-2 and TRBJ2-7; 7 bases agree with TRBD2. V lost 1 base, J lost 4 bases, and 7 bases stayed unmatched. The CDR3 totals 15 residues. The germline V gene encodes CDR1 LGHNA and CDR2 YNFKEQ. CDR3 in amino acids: CASSQGGGTSYEQYF. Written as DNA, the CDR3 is TGTGCCAGCAGCCAAGGGGGGGGGACTTCATACGAGCAGTACTTC.